This T cell receptor (beta chain) was captured by sequencing in a study of spatial heterogeneity in lung cancer. The germline CDR1 and CDR2 sequences are KGHSH and LQKENI. This CDR3 is built from 18 residues. With 5 bases clipped from V and 6 bases from J, the junction kept 15 bases outside the gene matches. In TCRdb, the 5' RACE reads were re-called with MiXCR into one record per CDR3 protein. Of tens of thousands of distinct CDR3 sequences detected, roughly a fifth appear once; the ten largest clones hold about a fifth. This clonotype has a handful of counts. Time point indicated: blood at routine non-recurrence follow-up after resection.

Sequencing used PBMCs, obtained at follow-up. This receptor was taken from a male donor with early-stage non-small cell lung cancer. The chain has TRBV18 and TRBJ1-6; TRBD1 aligns across 8 bases. CDR3 sequence (DNA): TGTGCCAGCTCAAAAACGGCGCAGGGGGCTGGAAGTAATTCACCCCTCCACTTT. Encoded protein: CASSKTAQGAGSNSPLHF.